The 27 T cell receptor beta chains below all came from one sample that was sequenced in a study of blood T cell repertoires in COVID-19. Measured with immunoSEQ multiplex PCR; TCRdb has only the in-frame clones, and not every one. The data hold 70,000 to 95,000 clones, with approximately 90% observed a single time. Source material: peripheral blood. These receptors came from a woman between 45 and 60 years old in a cohort sampled during active COVID-19.

The table lists this clone with a few counts. The chain joins TRBV7-8 to TRBJ2-2; 11 bases are a match to TRBD2. The CDR3 length is 17 residues. Germline values: CDR1 SGHVS, CDR2 FQNEAQ. V shed 0 bases, J shed 2 bases, and the junction held 2 bases outside the gene matches. This CDR3 reads CASSLAGLAVNTGELFF. As DNA, the CDR3 is TGTGCCAGCAGCTTAGCGGGACTAGCGGTAAACACCGGGGAGCTGTTTTTT.

V gene TRBV5-1 combines with J gene TRBJ1-3; 12 nucleotides line up with TRBD1. Germline values: CDR1 SGHRS, CDR2 YFSETQ. Losses at the gene ends were 4 bases for V and 1 base for J; bases not matched to a gene: 3. The CDR3 covers 16 residues. CDR3 nucleotides: TGCGCCAGCAGCCCGGGACAGGGGGCGTCTGGAAACACCATATATTTT. Its protein product is CASSPGQGASGNTIYF.

The rearrangement links TRBV29-1 to TRBJ2-3; no clear D. The CDR3 runs to 14 residues. Trimming stripped 3 bases from V and 3 bases from J, with 13 bases between. Germline values: CDR1 SQVTM, CDR2 ANQGSEA. The CDR3 protein is CSVDIRLGTDTQYF. The CDR3 DNA reads as TGCAGCGTTGATATACGGCTAGGTACAGATACGCAGTATTTT.

In this sample, this clone turned up a few times. The chain recombines TRBV18 with TRBJ2-7, with D unclear. This CDR3 has 13 residues. Germline CDR1 and CDR2: KGHSH and LQKENI. The ends were cut back, 3 bases at V and 0 bases at J, with 6 bases in the middle. CDR3 region: CASSPRSSYEQYF. The DNA for the CDR3 is TGTGCCAGCTCACCGAGGAGCTCCTACGAGCAGTACTTC.

The chain joins TRBV11-2 to TRBJ2-3; possible D gene TRBD1, 6 bases. The germline CDR1 and CDR2 sequences are SGHAT and FQNNGV. The V and J ends lost 2 bases and 2 bases respectively, with 8 bases between them. The CDR3 has 14 residues. The DNA for the CDR3 is TGTGCCAGCAGCTTATGGGGGCTCACAGATACGCAGTATTTT. This gives the protein CASSLWGLTDTQYF.

V gene TRBV19 combines with J gene TRBJ2-5; 7 bases are shared with TRBD1. This CDR3 has 15 residues. Germline V gene sequence: CDR1 LNHDA, CDR2 SQIVND (reference sequence). The junction had 8 bases not matched to a gene; V was cut back by 6 bases and J by 1 base. The CDR3 sequence: CASRSRQGSQETQYF. DNA for the CDR3: TGTGCCAGTAGATCCCGACAGGGCAGCCAAGAGACCCAGTACTTC.

The V and J genes are TRBV29-1 and TRBJ1-2; 9 bases agree with TRBD1. The CDR3 consists of 13 residues. From germline, CDR1 is SQVTM and CDR2 ANQGSEA. The J segment lost 2 bases and the V segment lost 7 bases, leaving 5 bases of the junction unmatched. The CDR3 region has the DNA TGCAGCGGTGGGACAGGGTCCAACTATGGCTACACCTTC. It is translated as CSGGTGSNYGYTF.

The genes are TRBV7-9 and TRBJ2-1, with 9 bases lining up with TRBD1. This CDR3 is built from 15 residues. Germline loops: CDR1 SEHNR, CDR2 FQNEAQ (reference sequence). The J segment lost 3 bases and the V segment lost 4 bases, leaving 4 bases of the junction unmatched. CDR3: CASSSPGQGYNEQFF. As DNA, the CDR3 is TGTGCCAGCAGCTCTCCGGGACAGGGCTACAATGAGCAGTTCTTC.

The gene calls are TRBV2 and TRBJ2-1; possible D gene TRBD2, 6 bases. The germline V gene has CDR1 SNHLY and CDR2 FYNNEI. The ends were cut back, 4 bases at V and 10 bases at J, with 17 bases in the middle. The length of the CDR3 is 14 residues. CDR3 sequence: CASSVLRPRGEQFF. The CDR3 nucleotides read TGTGCCAGCAGTGTTCTAAGACCTCGGGGGGAGCAGTTCTTC.

The chain combines TRBV12-3 or TRBV12-4 with TRBJ2-1, with D perhaps matching TRBD1 (6 bases). V was trimmed by 3 bases and J by 10 bases, leaving 13 bases between them. This CDR3 is built from 13 residues. The CDR3 region has the DNA TGTGCCAGCAGTTTTCAGGGGATAGGCGAGCAGTTCTTC. Amino acid sequence: CASSFQGIGEQFF.

The chain carries TRBV5-1 and TRBJ2-3; 10 nucleotides agree with TRBD2. The trim removed 4 bases at V and 6 bases at J, leaving 8 bases unmatched. This CDR3 spans 15 amino acids. CDR1 and CDR2 (germline): SGHRS, YFSETQ. The CDR3 reads CASSPPLAGVDTQYF. Here the CDR3 DNA reads TGCGCCAGCAGCCCGCCGCTAGCGGGGGTGGATACGCAGTATTTT. The whole variable domain, filled in from reference TRBV5-1 and TRBJ2-3, reads KAGVTQTPRYLIKTRGQQVTLSCSPISGHRSVSWYQQTPGQGLQFLFEYFSETQRNKGNFPGRFSGRQFSNSRSEMNVSTLELGDSALYLCASSPPLAGVDTQYFGPGTRLTVL.

The CDR3 loop is CASRARGGNTGELFF. The CDR3 DNA follows: TGTGCCAGCAGAGCTAGGGGGGGCAACACCGGGGAGCTGTTTTTT. The chain carries TRBV3-1 (or the pseudogene TRBV3-2) and TRBJ2-2; weak D call: TRBD2 (7 bases). Germline loops: CDR1 LGHDT, CDR2 YNNKEL (reference sequence). The CDR3 contains 15 residues. Between the trimmed V and J ends, which lost 6 bases and 2 bases, there was a span of 13 bases.

The chain employs TRBV5-1 and TRBJ2-2; TRBD1 matches at 7 bases. The CDR3 consists of 15 residues. After removal of 4 bases from V and 1 base from J, the junction contained 4 bases not matched to a gene. Germline-derived CDR1 and CDR2 are SGHRS and YFSETQ. CDR3 DNA sequence: TGCGCCAGCAGCAGCCGGACAGGGAACACCGGGGAGCTGTTTTTT. Translating gives CASSSRTGNTGELFF.

V gene TRBV19 combines with J gene TRBJ1-2, with 7 bases fitting TRBD1. Germline V lookup: CDR1 LNHDA, CDR2 SQIVND (reference sequence). The CDR3 loop spans 12 amino acids. Trimming at V came to 6 bases and at J to 4 bases, leaving 2 bases not matched to a gene. This chain's CDR3 is CASRDRSYGYTF. The CDR3, as DNA: TGTGCCAGTAGGGACAGGAGCTATGGCTACACCTTC.

The V call is TRBV7-8, the J call TRBJ1-2, with D uncertain. The CDR3 runs 13 residues. CDR1 SGHVS and CDR2 FQNEAQ come from the germline V gene. With 1 base removed from V and 6 bases from J, the gap between germline ends came to 9 bases. CDR3 loop: CASSLGIQNGYTF. The CDR3 DNA sequence: TGTGCCAGCAGCTTAGGGATACAGAATGGCTACACCTTC.

V usage is TRBV3-1 (or the pseudogene TRBV3-2) and J usage is TRBJ2-1, with 9 positions matching TRBD2. V was clipped by 5 bases and J by 0 bases; unmatched bases: 11. The CDR3 is 18 residues long. Germline V gene sequence: CDR1 LGHDT, CDR2 YNNKEL (reference sequence). The CDR3 DNA reads TGTGCCAGCAGCGTCGGGCTAGCGGGACTGAACTCCTACAATGAGCAGTTCTTC. Translated, it gives CASSVGLAGLNSYNEQFF.

This clone came up once. The chain carries TRBV5-5 and TRBJ1-1; 7 nucleotides agree with TRBD1. From germline, CDR1 is SGHKS and CDR2 YYEKEE (reference sequence). The CDR3 totals 14 residues. The J segment lost 8 bases and the V segment lost 1 base, leaving 8 bases of the junction unmatched. The CDR3, as DNA: TGTGCCAGCAGCTTGATGACAGGGAGCCTAGAAGCTTTCTTT. It specifies CASSLMTGSLEAFF. Looking up the rest from reference TRBV5-5 and TRBJ1-1 gives the full variable domain: DAGVTQSPTHLIKTRGQQVTLRCSPISGHKSVSWYQQVLGQGPQFIFQYYEKEERGRGNFPDRFSARQFPNYSSELNVNALLLGDSALYLCASSLMTGSLEAFFGQGTRLTVV.

V is TRBV28 and J is TRBJ2-7, with D possibly being TRBD2 (5 bases). V was pared by 8 bases and J by 3 bases, with 11 bases between. Germline-derived CDR1 and CDR2 are MDHEN and SYDVKM. The CDR3 consists of 12 residues. CDR3 DNA: TGTGCCAGCGGGCGGGTAGACTACGAGCAGTACTTC. This codes for CASGRVDYEQYF.

The chain joins TRBV24-1 to TRBJ1-1; a possible D gene is TRBD1 (5 bases). Between the trimmed V and J ends, which lost 7 bases and 1 base, there was a span of 9 bases. The CDR3 has 13 residues. Germline values: CDR1 KGHDR, CDR2 SFDVKD. The CDR3 DNA reads TGTGCCACCAGGGGGGGTTCGAACACTGAAGCTTTCTTT. Protein product: CATRGGSNTEAFF.

V is TRBV11-1 and J is TRBJ2-5; D is possibly TRBD2 (7 bases). The V end was cut by 2 bases, the J end by 5 bases, with 12 bases between. Germline CDR1 and CDR2: SGHAT and FQDESV (reference sequence). CDR3 length: 14 amino acids. The CDR3 reads CASSLTGGQETQYF. The CDR3 DNA follows: TGTGCCAGCAGCTTAACGGGGGGCCAGGAGACCCAGTACTTC.

The table lists this clone with a count of one. Here the CDR3 reads CGGRGRAGIHPLYGYTF. Here the CDR3 DNA reads TGTGGAGGAAGGGGCAGGGCAGGTATACACCCTCTCTATGGCTACACCTTC. This sequence joins TRBV19 and TRBJ1-2; D possibly corresponds to TRBD1 (5 bases). This CDR3 is built from 17 residues. CDR1 is LNHDA and CDR2 is SQIVND in the germline V gene (reference sequence).

The chain carries TRBV2 and TRBJ2-1, with D possibly being TRBD1 (6 bases). Germline CDR1 and CDR2: SNHLY and FYNNEI. This CDR3 comprises 14 residues. With 6 bases removed from V and 5 bases from J, the gap between germline ends came to 14 bases. The DNA for the CDR3 is TGTGCCAGCAGGGGGGCCCCTCCTAACAATGAGCAGTTCTTC. This gives the protein CASRGAPPNNEQFF.

The rearrangement links TRBV30 to TRBJ1-1; TRBD1 is a possible D gene (5 bases). Trimming cost V 8 bases and J 0 bases, with 19 bases left between them. CDR3 length: 15 amino acids. Germline V gene lookup returns CDR1 GTSNPN and CDR2 SVGIG (reference sequence). CDR3 nucleotide sequence: TGTGCCGCACCAAGATGTCAGGGTATGAACACTGAAGCTTTCTTT. It specifies CAAPRCQGMNTEAFF.

The V and J genes are TRBV19 and TRBJ1-1; no firm D call. Per the germline V gene, CDR1 is LNHDA and CDR2 is SQIVND (reference sequence). This CDR3 has 13 residues. V was shortened by 0 bases and J by 1 base, with 3 bases between the two germline ends. Here the CDR3 DNA reads TGTGCCAGTAGTATAGAACAGAACACTGAAGCTTTCTTT. This translates into CASSIEQNTEAFF.

The chain couples TRBV11-1 to TRBJ1-4; D is ambiguous. Trimming cost V 5 bases and J 1 base, with 14 bases left between them. CDR3 length: 16 residues. Germline V gene data show CDR1 as SGHAT and CDR2 as FQDESV (reference sequence). Here the CDR3 DNA reads TGTGCCAGCAGCCCCGGCGGGCCCGTAACTAATGAAAAACTGTTTTTT. Protein sequence: CASSPGGPVTNEKLFF.

For the CDR3, the DNA is TGTGCCACCTGCTCCGTGGACAGGGGGAGTCAGCCCCAGCATTTT. Translating it yields CATCSVDRGSQPQHF. This rearrangement joins TRBV19 to TRBJ1-5; TRBD1 agrees at 10 bases. Looked up from germline, CDR1 is LNHDA and CDR2 is SQIVND (reference sequence). The CDR3 loop spans 15 amino acids. Trimming cost V 10 bases and J 6 bases; bases outside gene matches: 12.

The CDR3 DNA reads TGTGCCAGCAGTTACTCCGGGCCCACGGCAGGGATTCAGTACTTC. Protein: CASSYSGPTAGIQYF. The chain couples TRBV6-2 or TRBV6-3 to TRBJ2-4, with D possibly matching TRBD1 (5 bases). The CDR3 runs 15 residues. The V end was cut by 0 bases, the J end by 10 bases, with 16 bases between. Germline V gives CDR1 MNHEY, CDR2 SVGEGT.